The 11 T cell receptor beta chains below were found in one sample sequenced in a study of cytomegalovirus exposure and HLA in healthy donors. PCR primers comprised 60 Vbeta and 13 Jbeta primers. The table came from immunoSEQ multiplex PCR; TCRdb's copy has only in-frame clones and leaves some out. The sample shows some 190,000 clones, over 70% of them seen only once. Material: PBMCs. The receptors were sampled from a woman under 30 in good health and CMV-seronegative.

The genes are TRBV28 and TRBJ1-3, with 10 positions matching TRBD1. Per the germline V gene, CDR1 is MDHEN and CDR2 is SYDVKM. V lost 4 bases to trimming and J lost 2 bases; unmatched junction nucleotides: 11. This CDR3 comprises 18 residues. Written as DNA, the CDR3 is TGTGCCAGCAGTTCACTCGGCGGGACAGGGGATGCTGGAAACACCATATATTTT. Translated: CASSSLGGTGDAGNTIYF.

The chain uses TRBV7-3 and TRBJ2-2, with 13 nucleotides matching TRBD2. Germline V gives CDR1 SGHTA, CDR2 FQGTGA. The CDR3 has 18 amino acids. V dropped 2 bases and J dropped 4; count of bases not matched to a gene: 7. The CDR3 reads CASSLASGLAGLTGELFF. The CDR3 DNA reads TGTGCCAGCAGCTTAGCTTCGGGACTAGCGGGACTCACCGGGGAGCTGTTTTTT.

V is TRBV9 and J is TRBJ2-3, with D perhaps matching TRBD1 (6 bases). Germline V gene sequence: CDR1 SGDLS, CDR2 YYNGEE. Trimming removed 1 base from V and 4 bases from J, with 16 bases in between. This CDR3 contains 16 residues. Written as DNA, the CDR3 is TGTGCCAGCAGCGTATCAACAGGGCTGGCCCCAGATACGCAGTATTTT. This translates into CASSVSTGLAPDTQYF.

This chain joins TRBV5-1 and TRBJ1-1; 9 bases are a match to TRBD1. With V trimmed by 1 base and J by 3 bases, 10 bases remained unmatched. The germline CDR1 and CDR2 sequences are SGHRS and YFSETQ. The CDR3 length is 17 residues. Written as DNA, the CDR3 is TGCGCCAGCAGCTTGCTGGGACAGGGAGATACTTACACTGAAGCTTTCTTT. Translated: CASSLLGQGDTYTEAFF.

Of note for this clone: Germline is not matched at one junction end, which may reflect a read error. Other nucleotide sequences in the sample specify the same CDR3. The chain recombines TRBV7-9 with TRBJ2-6; 8 bases are a match to TRBD1. In germline, CDR1 is SEHNR, CDR2 FQNEAQ (reference sequence). This CDR3 comprises 16 residues. For the CDR3, the DNA is TGCGCCAGCAGCCAAGGACAGGGCTCTGGGGCCAACGTCCTGACTTTC. This translates into CASSQGQGSGANVLTF.

The chain uses TRBV6-5 and TRBJ2-7, with D possibly being TRBD1 (6 bases). This CDR3 is built from 15 residues. Germline-derived CDR1 and CDR2 are MNHEY and SVGAGI. The V and J ends lost 6 bases and 3 bases respectively, with 18 bases between them. CDR3 nucleotide sequence: TGTGCCAGCAGCCCAAGGACAGTGACGAACTACGAGCAGTACTTC. Its translation: CASSPRTVTNYEQYF.

This clone has a handful of counts. The rearrangement links TRBV5-8 to TRBJ2-2, with 8 bases aligning to TRBD1. Germline CDR1 and CDR2: SGHTS and YDEGEE. There are 12 residues in the CDR3. V gave up 10 bases and J gave up 6 bases; unmatched junction bases: 5. This CDR3 is CAVRQGSGELFF. The DNA of the CDR3 is TGTGCCGTCAGACAGGGGTCCGGGGAGCTGTTTTTT.

The V and J genes are TRBV6-5 and TRBJ1-1; D not certain. The CDR3 is 13 amino acids. The V end was cut by 6 bases, the J end by 11 bases, with 19 bases between. CDR1 MNHEY and CDR2 SVGAGI come from the germline V gene. The CDR3 DNA follows: TGTGCCAGCAGAGACGACGGCCCCGAGGCGGCTTTCTTT. Its protein product is CASRDDGPEAAFF.

This clone has ten or more counts. The chain couples TRBV7-9 to TRBJ2-1; TRBD1 matches at 7 bases. Per the germline V gene, CDR1 is SEHNR and CDR2 is FQNEAQ (reference sequence). CDR3 length: 13 amino acids. Trimming cost V 3 bases and J 8 bases; bases outside gene matches: 4. This CDR3 reads CASSFNRGYEQFF. As DNA, the CDR3 is TGTGCCAGCAGCTTTAACAGGGGCTATGAGCAGTTCTTC.

V gene TRBV19 combines with J gene TRBJ1-5; 7 bases align to TRBD1. The germline CDR1 and CDR2 sequences are LNHDA and SQIVND (reference sequence). The junction had 5 bases not matched to a gene; V was cut back by 5 bases and J by 4 bases. The CDR3 length is 14 residues. Written as DNA, the CDR3 is TGTGCCAGTAGTTGGACAGGAACTAATCAGCCCCAGCATTTT. This encodes CASSWTGTNQPQHF.

V is TRBV28 and J is TRBJ1-1; a possible D gene is TRBD1 (5 bases). Germline CDR1 and CDR2: MDHEN and SYDVKM. This CDR3 has 14 residues. V was pared by 3 bases and J by 5 bases, with 13 bases between. The CDR3 region has the DNA TGTGCCAGCAGTTTTGGGGGAGCGGGGACTGAAGCTTTCTTT. Translating it yields CASSFGGAGTEAFF.